The 3 T cell receptor beta chains in this list originate from one sample, sequenced in a study of CD8 T cells in Susac syndrome. Random-hexamer reverse transcription was applied to about 0.45 to 1 ug RNA. TCRdb independently ran MiXCR on the immunoSEQ multiplex PCR reads; one entry per CDR3 protein. In the table there are about 110,000 distinct CDR3 sequences, around 97% of which are singletons. Material for sequencing was CD4+ T cells from PBMCs. The receptors here all came from a human donor in good health.

The genes are TRBV3-1 and TRBJ2-7; 8 bases are a match to TRBD2. The V segment lost 1 base and the J segment 2 bases; nucleotides outside the gene matches: 7. The CDR3 totals 16 residues. CDR1 is LGHDT, CDR2 YNNKEL, per germline (reference sequence). For the CDR3, the DNA is TGTGCCAGCAGCCAAGGGCGGAGCGGGAGCCCCTACGAGCAGTACTTC. Protein sequence: CASSQGRSGSPYEQYF.

This rearrangement joins TRBV7-9 to TRBJ2-5; weak D call: TRBD2 (5 bases). Trimming removed 2 bases at V and 2 bases at J, with 12 bases between. Germline CDR1 reads SEHNR; CDR2 reads FQNEAQ (reference sequence). The CDR3 has 15 residues. CDR3 nucleotides: TGTGCCAGCAGCTTACACGGGAACCTACAAGAGACCCAGTACTTC. Translating it yields CASSLHGNLQETQYF.

J is TRBJ2-1 and V is TRBV20-1; 12 positions match TRBD2. Germline CDR1 reads DFQATT; CDR2 reads SNEGSKA (reference sequence). Trimming cost V 0 bases and J 0 bases; bases outside gene matches: 12. This CDR3 contains 20 residues. The CDR3 bases are TGCAGTGCTAGAGATATCGCTAGCGGGGGGGCCAGGAGCTCCTACAATGAGCAGTTCTTC. This sequence encodes CSARDIASGGARSSYNEQFF.